This T cell receptor (beta chain) was sequenced for a study of human T cells and chemical hapten exposure. Study observations and caveats: Expanded TCRs created a significantly greater count of big CDR3 similarity clusters than controls did. Among TCRs, those above 1 in 1000 frequency were unaffected by DPC sensitization.

CDR3 length: 15 residues. Germline V gene sequence: CDR1 MNHEY, CDR2 SVGEGT. Trimming removed 0 bases from V and 4 bases from J, with 12 bases in between. The library put unique molecular identifiers onto individual cDNA molecules. TCRdb analysed the RACE reads with MiXCR anew, one entry per CDR3 protein. The sample has 95,000 to 150,000 distinct CDR3 sequences; roughly an eighth are singletons. This clonotype appeared a few times. No antigen is known for it. The time point: patch test 1, 2 weeks after DPC sensitization. Treatment indicated: therapeutic diphenylcyclopropenone sensitization with weekly scalp DPC.

The material sequenced was whole blood, taken in connection with sensitization to the hapten diphenylcyclopropenone (DPC). The source is a man between 18 and 35 years old with alopecia areata. Some clones in this sample may be carry-over from other donors' samples. This rearrangement joins TRBV6-2 or TRBV6-3 to TRBJ1-1, with TRBD1 as a possible D gene (6 bases). The CDR3, as DNA: TGTGCCAGCAGTTACTCCCGACAGGACATCACTGAAGCTTTCTTT. This sequence encodes CASSYSRQDITEAFF.